This T cell receptor (beta chain) appears in the sequencing data of a study of T-cell memory formation after mild COVID-19. About the study: Largely, TCR clusters stayed within a single donor.

This CDR3 is built from 16 residues. Germline V gene sequence: CDR1 SGHTA, CDR2 FQGNSA. Trimming took 2 bases from V and 6 from J; bases not matched to a gene: 7. Constant-segment primers served in 5'RACE that generated TCR alpha and TCR beta cDNA libraries bearing sample barcodes and UMIs. TCRdb passed the 5' RACE reads through MiXCR, listing each CDR3 protein once. The table has about 200,000 distinct CDR3 sequences, around 9.1% seen once. Of note for this clonotype: Its antigen is undetermined.

Findings and limits, study-wide: The finding that pre-infection memory included some responding clones suggested that cross-reactive memory joined.

The receptor was derived from a man aged 18 to 35 who had mild COVID-19 (a few samples of this study predate the infection). Cell type and time point are not known. The chain recombines TRBV7-2 with TRBJ2-1; 10 bases line up with TRBD2. Material: PBMCs or a T cell subset sorted from them (not recorded which). The DNA of the CDR3 is TGTGCCAGCAGCTTAAGGTGGCTAGCGGGGGCCAATGAGCAGTTCTTC. Translating gives CASSLRWLAGANEQFF.